The 13 T cell receptor beta chains in this list originate from one sample, sequenced in a study of shared clonotypes between healthy human individuals. Clones were sequenced by immunoSEQ multiplex PCR, and TCRdb holds only the in-frame ones, with some missing. The sample yields 2 million to 3 million clones, approximately 93% seen once. Specimen: naive CD4+ T cells from PBMCs. The subset denotes: CD45RA+ positively selected. These receptors were obtained from a man between 18 and 29 years old in good health. Some clones in this sample may be carry-over from other donors' samples.

This clone was counted only a few times. This rearrangement joins TRBV10-3 to TRBJ1-1, with D possibly being TRBD1 (5 bases). CDR1 ENHRY and CDR2 SYGVKD come from the germline V gene. The CDR3 is 13 amino acids. Deletions cut 7 bases from V and 0 bases from J, with 9 bases between. CDR3 bases: TGTGCCATCACAGGGAGTTTGAACACTGAAGCTTTCTTT. Translated: CAITGSLNTEAFF.

There are a few counts of this clone. J is TRBJ1-1 and V is TRBV29-1; weak D call: TRBD1 (5 bases). Germline-derived CDR1 and CDR2 are SQVTM and ANQGSEA. V was trimmed by 7 bases and J by 5 bases, leaving 17 bases between them. The CDR3 consists of 13 residues. This chain's CDR3 is CSAKRGTGTEAFF. CDR3 DNA sequence: TGCAGCGCCAAACGGGGGACTGGGACTGAAGCTTTCTTT.

This clone was seen a few times. This chain joins TRBV6-5 and TRBJ2-2; the D is unclear. The CDR3 totals 15 residues. The germline V gene has CDR1 MNHEY and CDR2 SVGAGI. The V end was cut by 8 bases, the J end by 3 bases, with 16 bases between. CDR3 sequence: CASSPWLDDTGELFF. DNA for the CDR3: TGTGCCAGCTCCCCGTGGCTAGACGACACCGGGGAGCTGTTTTTT.

V usage is TRBV28 and J usage is TRBJ2-7, with D unclear. Germline V lookup: CDR1 MDHEN, CDR2 SYDVKM. The CDR3 has 13 residues. V lost 3 bases to trimming and J lost 6 bases, with 12 bases between them. CDR3 nucleotide sequence: TGTGCCAGCAGTTTGGAAGTGCTCCTCGAGCAGTACTTC. Translating it yields CASSLEVLLEQYF.

The chain combines TRBV14 with TRBJ1-2, with D possibly TRBD1 on 5 matching bases. CDR3 length: 13 amino acids. The V end was cut by 4 bases, the J end by 2 bases, with 8 bases between. Germline lookup yields CDR1 SGHDN and CDR2 FVKESK. The CDR3: CASSPGLNYGYTF. CDR3 bases: TGTGCCAGCAGCCCGGGACTAAACTATGGCTACACCTTC.

The V and J genes are TRBV7-2 and TRBJ1-3, with 7 bases fitting TRBD1. The germline V gene encodes CDR1 SGHTA and CDR2 FQGNSA. Germline trimming cut 3 bases from V and 0 bases from J; bases unmatched to any gene: 5. The length of the CDR3 is 16 residues. CDR3 in amino acids: CASSLGQPDSGNTIYF. The CDR3 coding sequence is TGTGCCAGCAGCTTGGGACAGCCAGACTCTGGAAACACCATATATTTT.

CDR3 in DNA: TGTGCCAGCAGCCCCCTTTCCGGGAGGACGGATACGCAGTATTTT. Translating gives CASSPLSGRTDTQYF. V and J are TRBV5-6 and TRBJ2-3; TRBD2 matches 7 bases. Germline V gene lookup returns CDR1 SGHDT and CDR2 YYEEEE. This CDR3 region has 15 residues. V lost 4 bases to trimming and J lost 6 bases; unmatched junction nucleotides: 11.

On this clone: Distinct nucleotide sequences in the sample also encode this CDR3. The chain couples TRBV5-1 to TRBJ2-1; 12 bases agree with TRBD2. J gave up 7 bases and V 3 bases, and 5 bases lay outside the gene matches. This CDR3 is 15 amino acids long. CDR1 and CDR2 from the germline V gene are SGHRS and YFSETQ. The CDR3 DNA sequence: TGCGCCAGCAGCTCCCTAGCGGGAGGGCCGAATGAGCAGTTCTTC. It yields the protein CASSSLAGGPNEQFF.

This chain connects TRBV5-1 to TRBJ2-1; either TRBD1 or TRBD2 may fit D (5 bases each). Germline assignment: CDR1 SGHRS and CDR2 YFSETQ. The V end lost 4 bases, the J end lost 7 bases, and 15 bases lay between the germline ends. This CDR3 comprises 14 residues. As DNA, the CDR3 is TGCGCCAGCAGCCCCGGGACCCCGGGGAATGAGCAGTTCTTC. Its translation: CASSPGTPGNEQFF.

This rearrangement joins TRBV15 to TRBJ2-7, with D possibly being TRBD2 (5 bases). CDR3 length equals 15 residues. CDR1 is LNHNV and CDR2 is YYDKDF in the germline V gene (reference sequence). Deletions cut 0 bases from V and 0 bases from J, with 9 bases between. CDR3 bases: TGTGCCACCAGCAGAGAATGGAGGAGCTCCTACGAGCAGTACTTC. Amino acids: CATSREWRSSYEQYF.

The V call is TRBV28, the J call TRBJ2-2; 7 bases map to TRBD2. CDR3 length: 16 residues. CDR1 is MDHEN and CDR2 is SYDVKM in the germline V gene. J was trimmed by 6 bases and V by 5 bases; bases with no gene match: 12. The CDR3: CASSIRAGAGPGELFF. CDR3 nucleotides: TGTGCCAGCAGTATACGGGCGGGAGCCGGCCCCGGGGAGCTGTTTTTT. Together with reference TRBV28 and TRBJ2-2, the CDR3 gives the full variable domain: DVKVTQSSRYLVKRTGEKVFLECVQDMDHENMFWYRQDPGLGLRLIYFSYDVKMKEKGDIPEGYSVSREKKERFSLILESASTNQTSMYLCASSIRAGAGPGELFFGEGSRLTVL.

Notes on this clone: The same CDR3 also results from other DNA sequences found in this sample. The chain combines TRBV5-1 with TRBJ2-3; D may be TRBD1 (6 bases). Germline-derived CDR1 and CDR2 are SGHRS and YFSETQ. This CDR3 comprises 14 residues. Trimming took off 0 bases at V and 4 bases at J, with 9 bases between the two ends. This CDR3 reads CASSLVQGADTQYF. DNA of the CDR3: TGCGCCAGCAGCTTGGTACAGGGCGCAGATACGCAGTATTTT.

The chain combines TRBV6-5 with TRBJ1-6; TRBD1 might be the D (5 bases). Germline loops: CDR1 MNHEY, CDR2 SVGAGI. The CDR3 loop spans 16 amino acids. Trimming took 6 bases from V and 2 from J, leaving 14 bases between them. CDR3 in DNA: TGTGCCAGCAGCTACACGGGGGGTACCTATAATTCACCCCTCCACTTT. Amino acids: CASSYTGGTYNSPLHF.